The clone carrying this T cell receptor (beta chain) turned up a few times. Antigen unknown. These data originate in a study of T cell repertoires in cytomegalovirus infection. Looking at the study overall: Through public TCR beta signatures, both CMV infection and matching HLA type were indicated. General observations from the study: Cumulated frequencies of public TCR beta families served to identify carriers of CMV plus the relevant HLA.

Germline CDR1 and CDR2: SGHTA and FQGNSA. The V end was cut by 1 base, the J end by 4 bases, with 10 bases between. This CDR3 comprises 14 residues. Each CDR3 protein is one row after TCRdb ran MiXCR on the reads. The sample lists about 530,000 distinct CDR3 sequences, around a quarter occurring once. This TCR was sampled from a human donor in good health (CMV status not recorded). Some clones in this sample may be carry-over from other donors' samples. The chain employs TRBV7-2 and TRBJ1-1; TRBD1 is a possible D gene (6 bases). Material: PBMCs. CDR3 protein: CASSLVGGATEAFF. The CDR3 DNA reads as TGTGCCAGCAGCTTAGTGGGGGGGGCCACTGAAGCTTTCTTT.